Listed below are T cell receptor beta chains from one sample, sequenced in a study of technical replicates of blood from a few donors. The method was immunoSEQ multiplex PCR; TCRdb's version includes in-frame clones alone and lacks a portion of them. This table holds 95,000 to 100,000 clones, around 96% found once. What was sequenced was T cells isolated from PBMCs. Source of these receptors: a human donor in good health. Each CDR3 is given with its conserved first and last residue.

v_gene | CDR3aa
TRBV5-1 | CASSFGEEDQPQHF
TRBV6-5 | CASGPSLANEQFF
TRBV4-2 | CASSQVGGGSTDTQYF
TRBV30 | CAWRTSGAYNEQFF
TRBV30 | CACLPQGNPQGYGYTF
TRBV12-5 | CASGLVRGGAKSGTEAFF
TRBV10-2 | CASSGREGSYNEQFF
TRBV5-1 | CASSFPRDYSQETQYF
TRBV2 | CASSRTSGGATDTQYF
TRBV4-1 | CASSHGVKGGFFYEQYF
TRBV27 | CASSLELGMNTEAFF
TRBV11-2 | CASSRSLANEQFF
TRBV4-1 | CASSSAYLGAAKNIQYF
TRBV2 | CASRKDSANTGELFF
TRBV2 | CASSPKGRTGAYEQYF
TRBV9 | CASSATGGNQPQHF
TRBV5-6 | CASSWARDYEQYF
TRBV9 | CASSVGGSGVDEQYF
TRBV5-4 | CASSPAFGQGTGGYTF
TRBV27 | CASNLYAGGDYNEQFF
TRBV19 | CASSYEGPDTQYF
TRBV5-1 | CASSLRQGHTEAFF
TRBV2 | CASTGQGITGELFF
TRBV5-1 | CASSLAAVWPGALDTEAFF
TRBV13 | CASSLTSGANTEAFF
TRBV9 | CASSVGGQVHNSPLHF
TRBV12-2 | CASRLVLPGRGWTGELFF
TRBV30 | CAWSTQKQGYGYTF
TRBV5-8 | CASSRDRVYNEQFF
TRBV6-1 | CASTRAGQYSYEQYF
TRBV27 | CASRSGLAVYNEQFF
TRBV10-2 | CASSELGQSSSYEQYF
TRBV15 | CATSRDPLAETQYF
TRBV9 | CASSVGGGGAGETQYF
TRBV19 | CASSSLGQGNGYEQYF
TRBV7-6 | CASSSSGRASDEQFF
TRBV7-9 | CASSLGSSGRKETQYF
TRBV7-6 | CASSPRDRGDTQYF
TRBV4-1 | CASRIPGQPQHF
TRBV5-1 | CASSLDGQGRSSYNSPLHF
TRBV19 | CASSFWDRVGTDTQYF
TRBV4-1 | CASSQDGDNSYEQYF